These 24 T cell receptor beta chains came from one sample sequenced in a study of spatial heterogeneity in lung cancer (dated by TCRdb to about 2019). Receptor libraries were prepared by 5' RACE. Sequencing used a NextSeq 500. TCRdb reworked the public reads: Q25 trimming with fastp, MiXCR clone assembly, productive beta chains retained. Identical CDR3 proteins give one entry, which carries the most common genes and DNA. The sample profile shows tens of thousands of distinct CDR3 sequences; 7% of them were found once. The ten largest clones add up to roughly an eighth of the sample. Interpreted using the paper, the time point label stands for: sample taken at primary tumor resection. Sample: PBMCs, taken at surgery. Every receptor here comes from a male donor with early-stage non-small cell lung cancer.

The CDR3 reads CASSYGGTAYNEQFF. The CDR3 DNA follows: TGTGCCAGCAGTTACGGCGGGACCGCCTACAATGAGCAGTTCTTC. V usage is TRBV6-5 and J usage is TRBJ2-1, with D maybe TRBD2 (6 bases). V dropped 2 bases and J dropped 2 bases, with 10 bases sitting between them. The CDR3 loop spans 15 amino acids. CDR1 MNHEY and CDR2 SVGAGI come from the germline V gene.

This clonotype was detected many times. The chain joins TRBV12-3 or TRBV12-4 to TRBJ2-1; D might be TRBD2 (6 bases). The germline V and J ends were trimmed by 6 bases and 6 bases, with 15 bases remaining between them. This CDR3 has 14 residues. The CDR3 coding sequence is TGTGCCAGCAGCCTGGACGGACTAACCAATGAGCAGTTCTTC. Protein: CASSLDGLTNEQFF.

This clonotype was seen repeatedly, ten times or more. The CDR3 region is CASSASGTGGGYTF. The DNA for the CDR3 is TGTGCCAGCAGTGCCTCTGGGACAGGGGGAGGCTACACCTTC. The chain is built from TRBV6-1 and TRBJ1-2, with TRBD1 identical over 11 bases. V dropped 4 bases and J dropped 8; count of bases not matched to a gene: 6. Per germline, CDR1 MNHNS and CDR2 SASEGT. The CDR3 spans 14 residues.

This clonotype was recorded many times. DNA of the CDR3: TGTGCCAGCAGCGCCCCCGGGACAGGGTCTGGAAACACCATATATTTT. This gives the protein CASSAPGTGSGNTIYF. The V and J genes are TRBV9 and TRBJ1-3; the match to TRBD1 covers 9 bases. The germline gives CDR1 SGDLS, CDR2 YYNGEE. V dropped 3 bases and J dropped 1; count of bases not matched to a gene: 5. The CDR3 extends over 16 amino acids.

This clonotype was seen many times. The V call is TRBV7-2, the J call TRBJ2-7; 9 bases fit TRBD2. This CDR3 has 18 amino acids. The germline V gene has CDR1 SGHTA and CDR2 FQGNSA. The J segment lost 1 base and the V segment lost 0 bases, leaving 10 bases of the junction unmatched. The CDR3 DNA reads as TGTGCCAGCAGCTTAGCGCTAAGAAGCGGGGGGCGGTCCTACGAGCAGTACGTC. Translation gives CASSLALRSGGRSYEQYV.

There are many counts of this clonotype. This chain connects TRBV27 to TRBJ2-7; D not certain. The CDR3 is 12 residues long. V was trimmed by 5 bases and J by 3 bases, leaving 8 bases between them. Germline CDR1 MNHEY, CDR2 SMNVEV (reference sequence). CDR3 region: CASSTNYYEQYV. The CDR3 DNA reads as TGTGCCAGCAGTACCAATTACTACGAGCAGTACGTC.

This clonotype was seen ten or more times. This chain connects TRBV5-1 to TRBJ1-4; D gene ambiguous. This CDR3 is built from 14 residues. Per germline, CDR1 SGHRS and CDR2 YFSETQ. The germline V and J ends were trimmed by 4 bases and 7 bases, with 14 bases remaining between them. The CDR3 DNA reads TGCGCCAGCAGCGGAGACTTACTCTCTGAAAAACTGTTTTTT. It specifies CASSGDLLSEKLFF.

In this sample, this clonotype turned up many times. This chain joins TRBV20-1 and TRBJ2-2; 7 bases are a match to TRBD1. The length of the CDR3 is 13 residues. CDR1 DFQATT and CDR2 SNEGSKA come from the germline V gene (reference sequence). V lost 6 bases to trimming and J lost 4 bases; unmatched junction nucleotides: 5. This CDR3 reads CSAQGRITGELFF. The CDR3, as DNA: TGCAGTGCACAGGGGCGAATCACCGGGGAGCTGTTTTTT.

This clonotype was recorded at least ten times. The chain combines TRBV20-1 with TRBJ2-3; weak D call: TRBD2 (7 bases). The V gene lost 6 bases and the J gene lost 8 bases, with 24 bases spanning the gap. Per the germline V gene, CDR1 is DFQATT and CDR2 is SNEGSKA (reference sequence). The CDR3 length is 15 residues. The CDR3: CSASVSGGPRSTQYF. DNA for the CDR3: TGCAGTGCCAGCGTATCGGGGGGCCCCCGCAGTACGCAGTATTTT.

Only a few counts were recorded for this clonotype. The chain joins TRBV6-4 to TRBJ2-1, with D unclear. Between the trimmed V and J ends, which lost 0 bases and 7 bases, there was a span of 13 bases. Per the germline V gene, CDR1 is MRHNA and CDR2 is SNTAGT. CDR3 length: 15 amino acids. Here the CDR3 DNA reads TGTGCCAGCAGTGACTCTCTTTCCTCTTGGAATGAGCAGTTCTTC. As protein: CASSDSLSSWNEQFF.

This clonotype was counted only a few times. The V gene is TRBV5-1, the J gene TRBJ2-3; D gene uncertain. Per germline, CDR1 SGHRS and CDR2 YFSETQ. CDR3 length equals 16 residues. V lost 0 bases and J lost 1, with 12 bases in between. CDR3 protein: CASSLGRFWGTDTQYF. CDR3 nucleotide sequence: TGCGCCAGCAGCTTGGGGCGATTCTGGGGCACAGATACGCAGTATTTT.

This clonotype qualifies as medium-sized. This chain uses TRBV29-1 with TRBJ1-1; D perhaps matches TRBD1 (6 bases). CDR3 length: 13 amino acids. V lost 5 bases and J lost 0, with 10 bases in between. Looked up from germline, CDR1 is SQVTM and CDR2 is ANQGSEA. CDR3 nucleotides: TGCAGCGTTCACAGGGCGCTGAACACTGAAGCTTTCTTT. It specifies CSVHRALNTEAFF.

The chain couples TRBV7-2 to TRBJ2-1; TRBD2 aligns across 8 bases. The germline V gene encodes CDR1 SGHTA and CDR2 FQGNSA. The length of the CDR3 is 15 residues. V dropped 2 bases and J dropped 7; count of bases not matched to a gene: 7. In DNA, the CDR3 is TGTGCCAGCAGCTTATCCAGCGGGAGTGGGAATGAGCAGTTCTTC. Amino acid sequence: CASSLSSGSGNEQFF.

This clonotype was observed many times. The chain carries TRBV5-5 and TRBJ2-1; D is unclear. Germline V gene lookup returns CDR1 SGHKS and CDR2 YYEKEE (reference sequence). V dropped 2 bases and J dropped 7 bases, with 1 base sitting between them. The CDR3 sequence is 10 residues long. CDR3 nucleotides: TGTGCCAGCAGCTTTAATGAGCAGTTCTTC. It encodes CASSFNEQFF.

The rearrangement uses TRBV3-1 and TRBJ1-1; maybe TRBD1 (5 bases). V lost 4 bases and J 6 bases, leaving 9 bases between the germline ends. The germline V gene has CDR1 LGHDT and CDR2 YNNKEL (reference sequence). The CDR3 runs to 12 residues. The CDR3 nucleotides read TGTGCCAGCAGCCGGCAGGGTTCTGAAGCTTTCTTT. Translating it yields CASSRQGSEAFF.

CDR3 DNA: TGCGCCAGCAGCCCGGACAGGATTACAGATACGCAGTATTTT. Residues: CASSPDRITDTQYF. J is TRBJ2-3 and V is TRBV5-1, with TRBD1 identical over 7 bases. This CDR3 spans 14 amino acids. Losses at the gene ends were 4 bases for V and 3 bases for J; bases not matched to a gene: 5. Germline lookup yields CDR1 SGHRS and CDR2 YFSETQ.

This clonotype was recorded at least ten times. The chain has TRBV3-1 and TRBJ2-5, with 8 bases lining up with TRBD1. J gave up 2 bases and V 4 bases, and 3 bases lay outside the gene matches. The CDR3 extends over 14 amino acids. The germline CDR1 and CDR2 sequences are LGHDT and YNNKEL (reference sequence). The CDR3 spells CASSPTGVQETQYF. Here the CDR3 DNA reads TGTGCCAGCAGCCCGACAGGGGTACAAGAGACCCAGTACTTC.

A word on this clonotype: A much larger clone differs from this one at a single base, so this may be a read error. This sequence joins TRBV10-3 and TRBJ2-5; 7 nucleotides match TRBD1. J gave up 1 base and V 2 bases, and 4 bases lay outside the gene matches. The CDR3 length is 15 residues. Germline V gives CDR1 ENHRY, CDR2 SYGVKD. For the CDR3, the DNA is TGTGCCATCAGTGAGCAAGCAGGGGGCCAAGAGACCCAGTACTTC. Amino acids: CAISEQAGGQETQYF.

V gene TRBV7-2 combines with J gene TRBJ1-1; 9 positions match TRBD1. The germline gives CDR1 SGHTA, CDR2 FQGNSA. CDR3 length: 16 amino acids. The trim removed 5 bases at V and 4 bases at J, leaving 11 bases unmatched. CDR3: CASSLTVPGQGTEAFF. CDR3 DNA: TGTGCCAGCAGCCTAACCGTCCCGGGACAGGGCACTGAAGCTTTCTTT.

This clonotype was found a few times. V and J are TRBV7-6 and TRBJ2-6; D remains ambiguous. With 5 bases removed from V and 0 bases from J, the gap between germline ends came to 8 bases. CDR3 length: 15 amino acids. Germline V CDR1 and CDR2: SGHVS, FNYEAQ. The CDR3 DNA follows: TGTGCCAGCAGCCCAGGAAGCTCTGGGGCCAACGTCCTGACTTTC. Translation: CASSPGSSGANVLTF.

This clonotype has a single count. This may come from a read error, since a much larger clone is one base off. V and J are TRBV7-6 and TRBJ2-1; TRBD2 is a possible D gene (6 bases). The germline CDR1 and CDR2 sequences are SGHVS and FNYEAQ. The CDR3 has 16 residues. CDR3: CASSRTSAGSNNEQFF. In DNA, the CDR3 is TGTGCCAGCAGCAGGACTTCAGCGGGCTCCAACAATGAGCAGTTCTTC.

The rearrangement links TRBV27 to TRBJ2-2; D gene ambiguous. This CDR3 is 14 amino acids long. Looked up from germline, CDR1 is MNHEY and CDR2 is SMNVEV (reference sequence). The ends were cut back, 4 bases at V and 5 bases at J, with 11 bases in the middle. Here the CDR3 reads CASSSSGGTGELFF. The CDR3 coding sequence is TGTGCCAGCAGTTCCTCAGGTGGAACCGGGGAGCTGTTTTTT.

There are many counts of this clonotype. V is TRBV29-1 and J is TRBJ1-5; 9 bases fit TRBD1. This CDR3 spans 22 amino acids. The germline V gene has CDR1 SQVTM and CDR2 ANQGSEA. The V segment lost 7 bases and the J segment 0 bases; nucleotides outside the gene matches: 28. The CDR3: CSAYLGQGKSRTIGDSNQPQHF. The CDR3 DNA is TGCAGCGCCTACCTTGGACAGGGGAAATCTCGGACCATAGGGGATAGCAATCAGCCCCAGCATTTT.

About this clonotype: The conserved phenylalanine or tryptophan is not found at the CDR3 terminus, so this likely reflects a read error. V and J are TRBV20-1 and TRBJ2-3; D remains unclear. Germline CDR1 reads DFQATT; CDR2 reads SNEGSKA (reference sequence). V dropped 3 bases and J dropped 4 bases, with 5 bases sitting between them. This CDR3 has 11 amino acids. This CDR3 is CSASFSDTQYS. The CDR3 region has the DNA TGCAGTGCTAGCTTTTCAGATACGCAGTATTCT.